This T cell receptor (beta chain) was sequenced in a study of beta chain features in type 1 diabetes. Notes on the study in general: Whether TCRB rearrangement is influenced by HLA type went unresolved here. Shortening that was moderate but significant affected the TCRB CDR3s of Type 1 diabetes patients in all four CD4+ subsets.

Of the isolated RNA, all was reverse transcribed, and so the sequenced material was expressed TCRB transcripts. Here immunoSEQ multiplex PCR was the method, and the copy in TCRdb shows in-frame clones only, minus some. The sample has about 700,000 clones; roughly 13% are singletons. This clone was seen a handful of times. Its antigen is still unknown. Sequencing used naive CD4+ T cells from blood. The clonotype comes from a man between 18 and 35 years old with type 1 diabetes.

The CDR3 sequence is CASLELPPPGELFF. The CDR3 region has the DNA TGTGCCAGCTTGGAACTCCCCCCACCCGGGGAGCTGTTTTTT. The V call is TRBV7-2, the J call TRBJ2-2; no clear D. The CDR3 contains 14 residues. V lost 8 bases and J lost 6, with 16 bases in between. The germline V gene has CDR1 SGHTA and CDR2 FQGNSA.